The TCR beta chain under discussion was sequenced for a study of blood T cell repertoires in COVID-19. Turning to the study itself: The cDNA or gDNA used as material had been derived from T cells, B-cell-depleted T cells, or PBMCs.

Here immunoSEQ multiplex PCR was the method, and the copy in TCRdb shows in-frame clones only, minus some. The table lists roughly 200,000 clones, around 85% of them singletons, with approximately 8% in the top ten. Germline trimming cut 4 bases from V and 0 bases from J; bases unmatched to any gene: 10. The CDR3 extends over 17 amino acids. Germline V gives CDR1 SGDLS, CDR2 YYNGEE. The V and J genes are TRBV9 and TRBJ2-1, with 7 bases identical to TRBD2. The origin of this receptor is an older woman with acute or convalescent COVID-19. The sequenced sample consisted of peripheral blood. The CDR3 region has the DNA TGTGCCAGCAGCCCTCCCCTAGCGGATAGCTCCTACAATGAGCAGTTCTTC. It specifies CASSPPLADSSYNEQFF. Full variable domain (outside the CDR3, taken from reference TRBV9 and TRBJ2-1): DSGVTQTPKHLITATGQRVTLRCSPRSGDLSVYWYQQSLDQGLQFLIQYYNGEERAKGNILERFSAQQFPDLHSELNLSSLELGDSALYFCASSPPLADSSYNEQFFGPGTRLTVL.